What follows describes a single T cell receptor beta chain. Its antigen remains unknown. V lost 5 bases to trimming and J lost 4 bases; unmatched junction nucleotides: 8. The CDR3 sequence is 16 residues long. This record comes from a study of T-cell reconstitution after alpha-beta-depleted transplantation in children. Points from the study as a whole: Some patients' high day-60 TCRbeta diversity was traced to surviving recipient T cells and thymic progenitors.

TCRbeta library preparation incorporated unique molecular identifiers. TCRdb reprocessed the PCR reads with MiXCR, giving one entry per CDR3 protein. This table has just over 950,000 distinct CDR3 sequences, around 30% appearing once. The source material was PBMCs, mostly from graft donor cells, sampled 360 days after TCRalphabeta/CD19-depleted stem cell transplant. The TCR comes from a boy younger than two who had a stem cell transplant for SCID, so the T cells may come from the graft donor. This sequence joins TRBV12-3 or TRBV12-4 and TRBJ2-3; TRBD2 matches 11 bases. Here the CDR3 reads CASSATSGGTADTQYF. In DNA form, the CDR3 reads TGTGCCAGCAGTGCTACTAGCGGGGGAACGGCAGATACGCAGTATTTT.